In its sample, the clone carrying this TCR beta chain was seen many times. The data were obtained in a study of T cells in Graves' hyperthyroidism and ophthalmopathy. Trimming removed 6 bases from V and 8 bases from J, with 16 bases in between. Germline-derived CDR1 and CDR2 are MNHNS and SASEGT. The CDR3 is 13 residues long. RNA transcripts served as the template for amplifying TCR beta CDR3 regions. HTBI primers drove first-round RT-PCR of the TCR CDR3. TCRdb reanalysed the multiplex PCR reads using MiXCR and keeps one entry per CDR3 protein. The sample includes around 600,000 distinct CDR3 sequences, over 12% seen only once; the top ten take roughly 7%.

Sequenced material: blood. This clonotype originated in a woman aged 18 to 35 with Graves' ophthalmopathy. This sequence joins TRBV6-1 and TRBJ1-2; weak D call: TRBD1 (6 bases). This CDR3 is CASRMPGESGYTF. CDR3 DNA sequence: TGTGCCAGCAGAATGCCAGGGGAATCCGGCTACACCTTC.